This T cell receptor beta chain was sequenced during a study of blood T cell repertoires in COVID-19. Study background: Samples came from the United States, Italy and Spain, spanning acute and convalescent COVID-19.

Method: immunoSEQ multiplex PCR; TCRdb's copy keeps in-frame clones and lacks some. Of almost 85,000 clones in the sample, about 83% are singletons; the top ten hold approximately 37%. The J segment lost 9 bases and the V segment lost 6 bases, leaving 4 bases of the junction unmatched. CDR3 length: 12 amino acids. Germline V CDR1 and CDR2: MNHEY, SVGAGI. Sequenced input: peripheral blood. The V gene is TRBV6-5, the J gene TRBJ2-1, with TRBD1 matching 8 bases. This sequence originates from a man older than 75 with active or convalescent COVID-19. CDR3 region: CASRITGGEQFF. In DNA form, the CDR3 reads TGTGCCAGCAGAATCACAGGGGGTGAGCAGTTCTTC.